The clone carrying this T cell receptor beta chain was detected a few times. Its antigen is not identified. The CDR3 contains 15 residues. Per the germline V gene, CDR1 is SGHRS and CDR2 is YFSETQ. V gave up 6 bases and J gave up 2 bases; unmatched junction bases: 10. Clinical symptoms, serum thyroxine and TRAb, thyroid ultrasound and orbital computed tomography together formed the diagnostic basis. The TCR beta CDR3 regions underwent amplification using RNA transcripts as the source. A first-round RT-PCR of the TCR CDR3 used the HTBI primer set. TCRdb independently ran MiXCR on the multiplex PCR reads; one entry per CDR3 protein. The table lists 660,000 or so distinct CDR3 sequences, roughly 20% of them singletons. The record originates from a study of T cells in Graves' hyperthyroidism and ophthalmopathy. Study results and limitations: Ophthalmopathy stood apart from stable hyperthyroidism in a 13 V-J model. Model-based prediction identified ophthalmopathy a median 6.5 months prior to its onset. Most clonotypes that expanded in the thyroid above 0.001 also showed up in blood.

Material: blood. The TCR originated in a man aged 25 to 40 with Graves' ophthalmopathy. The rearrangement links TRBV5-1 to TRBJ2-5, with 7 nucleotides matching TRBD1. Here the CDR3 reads CASIVTQGFQETQYF. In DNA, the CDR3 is TGCGCCAGCATTGTAACACAGGGGTTTCAAGAGACCCAGTACTTC.